This T cell receptor (beta chain) derives from a study of CD8 T cells in ankylosing spondylitis. Broader study findings: What appeared characteristic of ankylosing spondylitis blood was a TCR beta motif of eight highly homologous variants. Earlier literature documents some of the motif variants in reactive arthritis synovial fluid and blood.

The V end was cut by 3 bases, the J end by 6 bases, with 19 bases between. Germline V gene lookup returns CDR1 SGHRS and CDR2 YFSETQ. This CDR3 comprises 15 residues. TCRdb ran MiXCR on the 5' RACE reads and lists one entry per CDR3 protein. Of 200,000 to 300,000 distinct CDR3 sequences detected, roughly a third appear once; the ten largest clones hold roughly 4.2%. This clonotype was picked up many times. Its antigen is unidentified. The clonotype was recovered from a male donor with ankylosing spondylitis or in good health (not recorded which). This sequence joins TRBV5-1 and TRBJ2-7; D might be TRBD1 (6 bases). The sample comprised blood, either unsorted or a sorted T cell fraction (not recorded which). The CDR3 coding sequence is TGCGCCAGCAGCTGGGGCAGGGGAGAAGGAAGCGAGCAGTACTTC. Translating gives CASSWGRGEGSEQYF.